This entry lists 21 T cell receptor beta chains sequenced from one sample in a study of cytomegalovirus exposure and HLA in healthy donors. Generated by immunoSEQ multiplex PCR, the TCRdb table keeps only in-frame clones and is missing some. Here the sample spans 200,000 to 250,000 clones, approximately 88% being singletons. What was sequenced was PBMCs. The receptors were gathered from a woman younger than 45 in good health and CMV-seropositive.

V is TRBV7-6 and J is TRBJ1-1, with 9 bases aligning to TRBD1. CDR3 size: 15 residues. The V gene's germline CDR1 is SGHVS and CDR2 FNYEAQ. The ends lost 4 bases at V and 4 bases at J; junction bases unmatched: 7. The DNA of the CDR3 is TGTGCCAGCAGCTCGTTAAACAGGGGGCTCACTGAAGCTTTCTTT. Translated, it gives CASSSLNRGLTEAFF.

The chain links TRBV27 to TRBJ1-5, with D uncertain. The germline V and J ends were trimmed by 10 bases and 4 bases, with 14 bases remaining between them. Germline CDR1 MNHEY, CDR2 SMNVEV (reference sequence). The CDR3 runs 13 residues. CDR3 amino acids: CATKASHNQPQHF. The CDR3 nucleotides are TGTGCCACCAAAGCTTCGCATAATCAGCCCCAGCATTTT.

The V call is TRBV25-1, the J call TRBJ1-2; D is undetermined. The CDR3 is 12 amino acids. Deletions cut 3 bases from V and 3 bases from J, with 5 bases between. CDR1 is MGHDK, CDR2 SYGVNS, per germline. For the CDR3, the DNA is TGTGCCAGCAGTGAGAGGGACTATGGCTACACCTTC. It is translated as CASSERDYGYTF.

The V gene is TRBV11-2, the J gene TRBJ1-1; weak D call: TRBD1 (5 bases). The CDR3 is 15 residues long. Germline V gene data show CDR1 as SGHAT and CDR2 as FQNNGV. V lost 5 bases to trimming and J lost 1 base, with 14 bases between them. CDR3 sequence reads: CASSRFSGTNTEAFF. The CDR3 DNA is TGTGCCAGCAGCCGATTCTCGGGGACGAACACTGAAGCTTTCTTT.

V usage is TRBV30 and J usage is TRBJ1-2, with D hard to call. Germline V CDR1 and CDR2: GTSNPN, SVGIG (reference sequence). The CDR3 contains 13 residues. V lost 3 bases, J lost 4 bases, and 12 bases lay in between. CDR3 residues: CAWSPRPVYGYTF. The CDR3 coding sequence is TGTGCCTGGAGCCCCAGGCCTGTCTATGGCTACACCTTC.

This chain uses TRBV6-5 with TRBJ1-2; D gene uncertain. V was shortened by 4 bases and J by 2 bases, with 11 bases between the two germline ends. The CDR3 sequence is 14 residues long. In germline, CDR1 is MNHEY, CDR2 SVGAGI. In DNA, the CDR3 is TGTGCCAGCAGTTCTACCGGAGACAACTATGGCTACACCTTC. This encodes CASSSTGDNYGYTF.

This chain joins TRBV30 and TRBJ2-7, with a weak D call TRBD2 (6 bases). Per germline, CDR1 GTSNPN and CDR2 SVGIG (reference sequence). The V gene lost 4 bases and the J gene lost 2 bases, with 12 bases spanning the gap. This CDR3 is built from 13 residues. The chain's CDR3 is CAWKSSVTYEQYF. The CDR3 bases are TGTGCCTGGAAGTCTAGCGTAACCTACGAGCAGTACTTC.

The chain combines TRBV28 with TRBJ2-7; no clear D gene. CDR3 length: 15 residues. The germline CDR1 and CDR2 sequences are MDHEN and SYDVKM. Trimming stripped 6 bases from V and 0 bases from J, with 15 bases between. For the CDR3, the DNA is TGTGCCAGCAGCGCTCTGCCAGCCAGCTCCTACGAGCAGTACTTC. It codes for CASSALPASSYEQYF.

The chain couples TRBV6-1 to TRBJ1-2; TRBD1 matches 9 bases. The V gene end was trimmed by 3 bases and the J gene end by 5 bases; junction bases not matched to a gene: 13. Germline V gene lookup returns CDR1 MNHNS and CDR2 SASEGT. The CDR3 runs to 17 residues. CDR3 loop: CASSDRTGQGMGYGYTF. Written as DNA, the CDR3 is TGTGCCAGCAGTGATAGGACGGGACAGGGTATGGGATATGGCTACACCTTC.

The genes are TRBV2 and TRBJ2-1; 11 positions match TRBD2. The germline V gene has CDR1 SNHLY and CDR2 FYNNEI. The CDR3 runs 15 residues. Trimming removed 8 bases from V and 7 bases from J; junction bases left unmatched: 10. The CDR3 region is CASGLLAGVGNEQFF. The CDR3, as DNA: TGTGCCAGCGGACTACTAGCGGGAGTTGGGAATGAGCAGTTCTTC.

The sample holds a few counts of this clone. The chain links TRBV4-2 to TRBJ1-2; D is ambiguous. The V and J ends lost 0 bases and 2 bases respectively, with 10 bases between them. CDR3 length equals 15 residues. Germline V gene lookup returns CDR1 LGHNA and CDR2 YNFKEQ. The CDR3 DNA is TGTGCCAGCAGCCAAGAACTGGGCGTAAACTATGGCTACACCTTC. Translated, it gives CASSQELGVNYGYTF.

V usage is TRBV5-1 and J usage is TRBJ1-1; TRBD1 might be the D (5 bases). Trimming took 0 bases from V and 6 from J, leaving 12 bases between them. This CDR3 has 14 amino acids. Germline V gene data show CDR1 as SGHRS and CDR2 as YFSETQ. The CDR3 DNA follows: TGCGCCAGCAGCTTGGAGGGGCGTTGGTCTGAAGCTTTCTTT. Translated, it gives CASSLEGRWSEAFF.

This sequence joins TRBV5-1 and TRBJ2-7; TRBD2 might be the D (6 bases). Germline CDR1 and CDR2: SGHRS and YFSETQ. The V end lost 0 bases, the J end lost 3 bases, and 13 bases lay between the germline ends. The CDR3 loop spans 15 amino acids. CDR3 loop: CASSLGGSGDYEQYF. In nucleotides, the CDR3 is TGCGCCAGCAGCTTGGGTGGTAGCGGAGACTACGAGCAGTACTTC.

This clone was seen a single time. The V call is TRBV7-2, the J call TRBJ1-2; tentatively, D is TRBD1 (5 bases). Trimming took 4 bases from V and 6 from J, leaving 15 bases between them. CDR1 SGHTA and CDR2 FQGNSA come from the germline V gene. The CDR3 runs to 14 residues. The CDR3 bases are TGTGCCAGCAGCTCCCAGGGCATGATTGATGGCTACACCTTC. Encoded protein: CASSSQGMIDGYTF. The full variable domain, in which reference TRBV7-2 and TRBJ1-2 provide the parts outside the CDR3, is GAGVSQSPSNKVTEKGKDVELRCDPISGHTALYWYRQSLGQGLEFLIYFQGNSAPDKSGLPSDRFSAERTGGSVSTLTIQRTQQEDSAVYLCASSSQGMIDGYTFGSGTRLTVV.

The J gene is TRBJ2-1, the V gene TRBV30; 12 bases are shared with TRBD2. This CDR3 comprises 17 residues. After removal of 0 bases from V and 8 bases from J, the junction contained 11 bases not matched to a gene. Germline V gene data show CDR1 as GTSNPN and CDR2 as SVGIG (reference sequence). For the CDR3, the DNA is TGTGCCTGGAGTGTAGGGCTAGCGGGAGGGCTTATAGATGAGCAGTTCTTC. Encoded protein: CAWSVGLAGGLIDEQFF.

This clone was seen just once. V usage is TRBV11-2 and J usage is TRBJ1-1; no clear D. V shed 5 bases and J shed 2 bases, with 12 bases lying between them. Per germline, CDR1 SGHAT and CDR2 FQNNGV. The CDR3 is 14 residues long. CDR3 coding DNA: TGTGCCAGCAGCCTTACCCGGGGAAACACTGAAGCTTTCTTT. Protein: CASSLTRGNTEAFF. The full variable domain, in which reference TRBV11-2 and TRBJ1-1 provide the parts outside the CDR3, is EAGVAQSPRYKIIEKRQSVAFWCNPISGHATLYWYQQILGQGPKLLIQFQNNGVVDDSQLPKDRFSAERLKGVDSTLKIQPAKLEDSAVYLCASSLTRGNTEAFFGQGTRLTVV.

This chain connects TRBV4-1 to TRBJ2-1; 7 nucleotides match TRBD2. V lost 4 bases, J lost 0 bases, and 3 bases stayed unmatched. Germline assignment: CDR1 MGHRA and CDR2 YSYEKL. CDR3 length: 15 residues. CDR3 DNA: TGCGCCAGCAGCCTGGGACTAACCTCCTACAATGAGCAGTTCTTC. Its protein is CASSLGLTSYNEQFF.

In DNA, the CDR3 is TGTGCCAGCAGTGGGGATCTGGGCTACGAGCAGTACTTC. Protein product: CASSGDLGYEQYF. J is TRBJ2-7 and V is TRBV25-1; D is unclear. CDR1 and CDR2 (germline): MGHDK, SYGVNS. Trimming stripped 4 bases from V and 3 bases from J, with 10 bases between. This CDR3 is 13 amino acids long.

This chain uses TRBV6-5 with TRBJ2-1; perhaps TRBD1 as D (5 bases). CDR3 length: 16 residues. Between the trimmed V and J ends, which lost 0 bases and 5 bases, there was a span of 14 bases. From germline, CDR1 is MNHEY and CDR2 SVGAGI. CDR3 sequence: CASSYSRQTAHNEQFF. In nucleotides, the CDR3 is TGTGCCAGCAGTTACTCGAGACAGACAGCCCACAATGAGCAGTTCTTC.

The J gene is TRBJ1-2, the V gene TRBV27; possibly TRBD1 for D (5 bases). The CDR3 loop spans 14 amino acids. Germline CDR1 is MNHEY and CDR2 is SMNVEV (reference sequence). The ends were cut back, 5 bases at V and 8 bases at J, with 18 bases in the middle. CDR3 coding DNA: TGTGCCAGCAGTCCGGGTCGGGGCGCTGGGGGCTACACCTTC. It specifies CASSPGRGAGGYTF.

This clone was counted many times. The chain has TRBV4-2 and TRBJ2-7, with 7 positions matching TRBD1. V dropped 0 bases and J dropped 0; count of bases not matched to a gene: 2. Germline V gene sequence: CDR1 LGHNA, CDR2 YNFKEQ. CDR3 size: 15 residues. The DNA for the CDR3 is TGTGCCAGCAGCCAAGAGGGGGACAGCTCCTACGAGCAGTACTTC. This codes for CASSQEGDSSYEQYF.